Each of the 13 T cell receptor beta chains below was sequenced from the same sample in a study of blood T cell repertoires in COVID-19. Data came from immunoSEQ multiplex PCR; TCRdb stores just in-frame clones and leaves some out. The sample includes 45,000 or so clones, approximately 85% of them seen just once. The sample taken for sequencing was peripheral blood. The receptor set was obtained from an elderly woman with acute or convalescent COVID-19.

The CDR3 DNA is TGCGCCAGCAGCTTACGGGCCTCGGGGGGAGCTAACTCCTACGAGCAGTACTTC. Translation gives CASSLRASGGANSYEQYF. V is TRBV5-1 and J is TRBJ2-7; 7 bases are a match to TRBD2. The trim removed 2 bases at V and 0 bases at J, leaving 14 bases unmatched. Germline CDR1 SGHRS, CDR2 YFSETQ. The CDR3 is made up of 18 amino acids.

The gene calls are TRBV19 and TRBJ1-5, with 11 nucleotides matching TRBD1. After removal of 4 bases from V and 5 bases from J, the junction contained 7 bases not matched to a gene. There are 16 residues in the CDR3. Germline lookup yields CDR1 LNHDA and CDR2 SQIVND (reference sequence). CDR3 in amino acids: CASSTGDRGYYQPQHF. In DNA form, the CDR3 reads TGTGCCAGTAGTACGGGGGACAGGGGGTACTATCAGCCCCAGCATTTT.

The V and J genes are TRBV3-1 (or the pseudogene TRBV3-2) and TRBJ2-7, with 7 bases that match TRBD1. Trimming at V came to 0 bases and at J to 6 bases, leaving 5 bases not matched to a gene. Germline assignment: CDR1 LGHDT and CDR2 YNNKEL (reference sequence). CDR3 size: 14 residues. The CDR3 nucleotides read TGTGCCAGCAGCCAAGATTCGGGACAGAGCGAGCAGTACTTC. This gives the protein CASSQDSGQSEQYF.

This chain uses TRBV3-1 (or the pseudogene TRBV3-2) with TRBJ2-3, with a tentative D call TRBD1 (6 bases). The CDR3 is made up of 14 amino acids. Germline V lookup: CDR1 LGHDT, CDR2 YNNKEL (reference sequence). Between the trimmed V and J ends, which lost 3 bases and 4 bases, there was a span of 11 bases. The CDR3 nucleotides are TGTGCCAGCAGCCAGCGATCAGGGGCAGATACGCAGTATTTT. Translation gives CASSQRSGADTQYF.

This chain links TRBV5-4 with TRBJ2-1; TRBD2 matches at 8 bases. The CDR3 has 16 amino acids. The ends lost 4 bases at V and 4 bases at J; junction bases unmatched: 10. Germline V gene data show CDR1 as SGHNT and CDR2 as YYREEE (reference sequence). CDR3 amino acids: CASSPNSGVGYNEQFF. CDR3 sequence (DNA): TGTGCCAGCAGCCCCAATAGCGGGGTAGGTTACAATGAGCAGTTCTTC.

V gene TRBV7-9 combines with J gene TRBJ1-1; a weak D match, TRBD1 (5 bases). Germline loops: CDR1 SEHNR, CDR2 FQNEAQ (reference sequence). The CDR3 covers 13 residues. Trimming took 5 bases from V and 3 from J, leaving 10 bases between them. The CDR3 protein is CASSPRQHTEAFF. The CDR3 DNA follows: TGTGCCAGCAGCCCCCGACAGCACACTGAAGCTTTCTTT.

The chain carries TRBV7-9 and TRBJ2-3; 11 nucleotides line up with TRBD2. This CDR3 has 15 amino acids. Germline trimming cut 5 bases from V and 2 bases from J; bases unmatched to any gene: 3. Germline V gene sequence: CDR1 SEHNR, CDR2 FQNEAQ (reference sequence). CDR3 sequence: CASSPGLAATDTQYF. The CDR3 region has the DNA TGTGCCAGCAGCCCGGGACTAGCGGCCACAGATACGCAGTATTTT.

The rearrangement joins TRBV7-9 to TRBJ2-1; 9 bases map to TRBD2. The CDR3 is 16 residues long. Germline lookup yields CDR1 SEHNR and CDR2 FQNEAQ (reference sequence). Germline trimming cut 4 bases from V and 4 bases from J; bases unmatched to any gene: 8. The CDR3 DNA reads as TGTGCCAGCAGCTATCACCTTAGCGGGGGATACAATGAGCAGTTCTTC. The encoded protein is CASSYHLSGGYNEQFF.

J is TRBJ2-3 and V is TRBV7-8; 9 nucleotides match TRBD2. Germline lookup yields CDR1 SGHVS and CDR2 FQNEAQ. The V and J ends lost 4 bases and 6 bases, in that order; junction bases with no gene match: 11. CDR3 length equals 16 residues. The CDR3 protein is CASSYPVLAGEDTQYF. The CDR3 region has the DNA TGTGCCAGCAGCTACCCGGTATTAGCGGGGGAGGATACGCAGTATTTT. Drawing the rest from reference TRBV7-8 and TRBJ2-3, the complete variable domain is GAGVSQSPRYKVAKRGQDVALRCDPISGHVSLFWYQQALGQGPEFLTYFQNEAQLDKSGLPSDRFFAERPEGSVSTLKIQRTQQEDSAVYLCASSYPVLAGEDTQYFGPGTRLTVL.

The V gene is TRBV18, the J gene TRBJ1-2; D is ambiguous. This CDR3 spans 15 amino acids. The V end lost 0 bases, the J end lost 5 bases, and 13 bases lay between the germline ends. Germline lookup yields CDR1 KGHSH and CDR2 LQKENI. The CDR3 nucleotides read TGTGCCAGCTCACCACCTATTGACGGGAGATATGGCTACACCTTC. This sequence encodes CASSPPIDGRYGYTF.

The chain carries TRBV19 and TRBJ1-6; 7 nucleotides match TRBD1. The CDR3 runs to 14 residues. With V trimmed by 6 bases and J by 3 bases, 2 bases remained unmatched. The V gene's germline CDR1 is LNHDA and CDR2 SQIVND (reference sequence). Here the CDR3 DNA reads TGTGCCAGTAGAAGGGACAGCTATAATTCACCCCTCCACTTT. It specifies CASRRDSYNSPLHF.

The chain combines TRBV10-2 with TRBJ1-1; no definite D call. The CDR3 consists of 14 residues. Germline V CDR1 and CDR2: WSHSY, SAAADI. V was shortened by 3 bases and J by 4 bases, with 12 bases between the two germline ends. The DNA for the CDR3 is TGCGCCAGCAGTGACGTCAGGATAAGCACTGAAGCTTTCTTT. Its protein is CASSDVRISTEAFF.

J is TRBJ1-1 and V is TRBV12-3 or TRBV12-4, with D possibly being TRBD1 (5 bases). The length of the CDR3 is 11 residues. The germline V and J ends were trimmed by 3 bases and 9 bases, with 8 bases remaining between them. The CDR3 DNA follows: TGTGCCAGCAGTTTCGGGGGAAAAGCTTTCTTT. As protein: CASSFGGKAFF.